One sample yielded the 21 T cell receptor beta chains listed below, sequenced in a study of blood T cell repertoires in COVID-19. Profiling relied on immunoSEQ multiplex PCR, and the TCRdb table lists in-frame clones only, not all of them. The sample contains 150,000 to 200,000 clones, around nine tenths of which appear only once. The sample comprised peripheral blood. The receptors come from a man aged 50 to 59 with acute or convalescent COVID-19.

This clone appeared a single time. The J gene is TRBJ2-5, the V gene TRBV7-8; the D gene is possibly TRBD1 (6 bases). V lost 5 bases, J lost 5 bases, and 12 bases lay in between. The CDR3 spans 13 residues. Per the germline V gene, CDR1 is SGHVS and CDR2 is FQNEAQ. This CDR3 is CASSPGVPETQYF. In DNA form, the CDR3 reads TGTGCCAGCAGCCCAGGGGTTCCGGAGACCCAGTACTTC.

The chain employs TRBV9 and TRBJ1-2; 9 nucleotides line up with TRBD1. Germline assignment: CDR1 SGDLS and CDR2 YYNGEE. The CDR3 is 14 residues long. V lost 1 base to trimming and J lost 5 bases; unmatched junction nucleotides: 3. CDR3 DNA: TGTGCCAGCAGCGTACAGACAGGGGGGTATGGCTACACCTTC. This encodes CASSVQTGGYGYTF. The full variable domain, with the rest looked up from reference TRBV9 and TRBJ1-2, is DSGVTQTPKHLITATGQRVTLRCSPRSGDLSVYWYQQSLDQGLQFLIQYYNGEERAKGNILERFSAQQFPDLHSELNLSSLELGDSALYFCASSVQTGGYGYTFGSGTRLTVV.

The J gene is TRBJ2-3, the V gene TRBV7-3; 8 bases are a match to TRBD1. V shed 6 bases and J 5 bases; nucleotides not matched to a gene: 4. CDR3 length: 13 amino acids. In germline, CDR1 is SGHTA, CDR2 FQGTGA. The CDR3 nucleotides are TGTGCCAGCAGTCAGGGGGCGAGAGATACGCAGTATTTT. As protein: CASSQGARDTQYF.

The chain recombines TRBV19 with TRBJ1-1; D is ambiguous. The CDR3 consists of 12 residues. CDR1 and CDR2 (germline): LNHDA, SQIVND (reference sequence). The V gene lost 9 bases and the J gene lost 1 base, with 9 bases spanning the gap. This CDR3 is CARRAGNTEAFF. CDR3 bases: TGTGCCAGAAGGGCGGGGAACACTGAAGCTTTCTTT.

This sequence joins TRBV6-4 and TRBJ1-5; a possible D gene is TRBD1 (6 bases). Germline V gene sequence: CDR1 MRHNA, CDR2 SNTAGT. There are 15 residues in the CDR3. V was clipped by 4 bases and J by 2 bases, with 12 bases between them. Written as DNA, the CDR3 is TGTGCCAGCAGTGCCCAAGGGGGGGGCAATCAGCCCCAGCATTTT. It encodes CASSAQGGGNQPQHF.

V usage is TRBV20-1 and J usage is TRBJ1-2, with D tentatively TRBD1 (6 bases). Germline V CDR1 and CDR2: DFQATT, SNEGSKA (reference sequence). This CDR3 is built from 11 residues. The CDR3 loop is CSDKGGYGYTF. The CDR3 region has the DNA TGCAGCGATAAGGGGGGGTATGGCTACACCTTC.

This chain uses TRBV28 with TRBJ1-1, with D unresolved. V lost 6 bases to trimming and J lost 9 bases, with 17 bases between them. Germline loops: CDR1 MDHEN, CDR2 SYDVKM. This CDR3 region has 13 residues. CDR3: CASRSSPLLKAFF. In DNA, the CDR3 is TGTGCCAGCAGGTCTTCCCCACTTCTCAAAGCTTTCTTT.

The rearrangement joins TRBV11-2 to TRBJ1-6; 9 bases are shared with TRBD1. J lost 10 bases, V lost 5 bases, and 6 bases had no gene match. Germline assignment: CDR1 SGHAT and CDR2 FQNNGV. This CDR3 spans 14 amino acids. For the CDR3, the DNA is TGTGCCAGCAGCCGACAGGGGGAGGGCTCACCCCTCCACTTT. Amino acids: CASSRQGEGSPLHF.

This clone was seen more than once but under ten times. The chain recombines TRBV3-1 (or the pseudogene TRBV3-2) with TRBJ1-3; D is unclear. CDR3 length: 11 residues. Germline CDR1 LGHDT, CDR2 YNNKEL (reference sequence). V lost 6 bases to trimming and J lost 6 bases, with 6 bases between them. This CDR3 is CASRLLNTIYF. CDR3 DNA sequence: TGTGCCAGCAGACTGCTAAACACCATATATTTT.

V and J are TRBV6-1 and TRBJ1-1; possibly TRBD1 for D (5 bases). The CDR3 is 14 residues long. The V end lost 6 bases, the J end lost 4 bases, and 15 bases lay between the germline ends. Per germline, CDR1 MNHNS and CDR2 SASEGT. The CDR3, as DNA: TGTGCCAGCAGAACCCCGGGGAGGGGCACTGAAGCTTTCTTT. Protein: CASRTPGRGTEAFF.

This clone was found once. The chain is built from TRBV28 and TRBJ1-4; possible D gene TRBD1, 6 bases. Germline V gene lookup returns CDR1 MDHEN and CDR2 SYDVKM. V was trimmed by 3 bases and J by 7 bases, leaving 15 bases between them. This CDR3 has 15 residues. CDR3 nucleotides: TGTGCCAGCAGTTTCACCCTCGGGGGGCCTGAAAAACTGTTTTTT. This encodes CASSFTLGGPEKLFF.

V and J are TRBV20-1 and TRBJ2-3; D is unresolved. CDR1 is DFQATT, CDR2 SNEGSKA, per germline (reference sequence). There are 11 residues in the CDR3. V gave up 2 bases and J gave up 4 bases, with 4 bases separating them. As DNA, the CDR3 is TGCAGTGCTAGACAGGCAGATACGCAGTATTTT. Encoded protein: CSARQADTQYF.

The rearrangement links TRBV5-1 to TRBJ1-2; D ambiguous. Trimming took off 2 bases at V and 3 bases at J, with 5 bases between the two ends. The CDR3 is 12 amino acids. The germline V gene encodes CDR1 SGHRS and CDR2 YFSETQ. The CDR3, as DNA: TGCGCCAGCAGCTTCGCAGACTATGGCTACACCTTC. This gives the protein CASSFADYGYTF.

This clone was detected only once. The J gene is TRBJ1-5, the V gene TRBV5-1, with 7 positions matching TRBD1. Germline V gene lookup returns CDR1 SGHRS and CDR2 YFSETQ. The CDR3 is made up of 15 amino acids. With V trimmed by 4 bases and J by 4 bases, 8 bases remained unmatched. The CDR3 region has the DNA TGCGCCAGCAGCGCACCGGGACAGCTAAATCAGCCCCAGCATTTT. This codes for CASSAPGQLNQPQHF.

The chain is built from TRBV29-1 and TRBJ2-6; D gene unclear. V gave up 1 base and J gave up 0 bases, with 13 bases separating them. The CDR3 is 17 residues long. From germline, CDR1 is SQVTM and CDR2 ANQGSEA. The CDR3: CSVEVGKLSSGANVLTF. For the CDR3, the DNA is TGCAGCGTTGAAGTCGGTAAACTGAGCTCTGGGGCCAACGTCCTGACTTTC.

The sample holds one count of this clone. This chain connects TRBV15 to TRBJ2-1; 9 bases align to TRBD2. CDR3 length: 18 amino acids. The J segment lost 8 bases and the V segment lost 4 bases, leaving 18 bases of the junction unmatched. Germline V lookup: CDR1 LNHNV, CDR2 YYDKDF (reference sequence). The chain's CDR3 is CATSNRRGGQVYPHEQFF. CDR3 DNA: TGTGCCACCAGCAATAGGCGGGGGGGTCAAGTCTACCCCCATGAGCAGTTCTTC.

Written as DNA, the CDR3 is TGCGCCAGCAGCTTGGGGGGCAGTTATGGCTACACCTTC. Translated, it gives CASSLGGSYGYTF. The chain carries TRBV5-1 and TRBJ1-2, with D possibly being TRBD1 (5 bases). The CDR3 has 13 amino acids. CDR1 SGHRS and CDR2 YFSETQ come from the germline V gene. Between the trimmed V and J ends, which lost 0 bases and 5 bases, there was a span of 8 bases.

The J gene is TRBJ2-7, the V gene TRBV7-7; tentatively, D is TRBD1 (6 bases). This CDR3 comprises 14 residues. Looked up from germline, CDR1 is SSHAT and CDR2 is FNYEAQ (reference sequence). V was trimmed by 5 bases and J by 2 bases, leaving 13 bases between them. The CDR3 DNA reads TGTGCCAGCAGCCCTCCAGGGGCGCCCTACGAGCAGTACTTC. It yields the protein CASSPPGAPYEQYF.

V gene TRBV5-6 combines with J gene TRBJ1-2; D is possibly TRBD1 (6 bases). Germline V gene lookup returns CDR1 SGHDT and CDR2 YYEEEE. The CDR3 covers 15 residues. Trimming cost V 4 bases and J 8 bases, with 21 bases left between them. The CDR3 is CASSELTGPWEGYTF. CDR3 coding DNA: TGTGCCAGCAGCGAACTGACAGGCCCCTGGGAAGGCTACACCTTC. Full variable domain (rest looked up from reference TRBV5-6 and TRBJ1-2): DAGVTQSPTHLIKTRGQQVTLRCSPKSGHDTVSWYQQALGQGPQFIFQYYEEEERQRGNFPDRFSGHQFPNYSSELNVNALLLGDSALYLCASSELTGPWEGYTFGSGTRLTVV.

This sequence joins TRBV19 and TRBJ1-1, with a weak D call TRBD1 (6 bases). The CDR3 length is 15 residues. Germline CDR1 reads LNHDA; CDR2 reads SQIVND (reference sequence). The V and J ends lost 7 bases and 1 base respectively, with 16 bases between them. CDR3: CASNPQTGGNTEAFF. CDR3 DNA sequence: TGTGCCAGTAACCCCCAGACAGGAGGGAACACTGAAGCTTTCTTT.

In DNA, the CDR3 is TGTGCCAGCAGTTTTGTACAGGGGGGGAATTCACCCCTCCACTTT. Its translation is CASSFVQGGNSPLHF. V usage is TRBV28 and J usage is TRBJ1-6; 8 bases align to TRBD1. CDR3 length: 15 residues. Germline V gene data show CDR1 as MDHEN and CDR2 as SYDVKM. V gave up 3 bases and J gave up 7 bases; unmatched junction bases: 5.